A selection of T cell receptor beta chains follows, all from one sample in a study of identical twins. MiXCR was run by TCRdb on the 5' RACE reads, yielding one entry per CDR3 protein. The profile shows just under 650,000 distinct CDR3 sequences, less than 9% of them singletons. The same specimen was also included in a second study, on yellow fever vaccine responses in identical twins.

The sample comprised PBMCs. The receptors were sampled from a woman aged 18-30 years in good health. Both conserved end residues are part of each CDR3. The D gene is left open where the match is weak. Clone size, where shown, is once, few, many, or a class for clones that have expanded.

J gene,D gene,clone size,V gene,CDR3 DNA,CDR3 protein
TRBJ1-2,TRBD1,-,TRBV12-3/TRBV12-4,TGTGCCAGCAGCGGGACAGGGTGGGACTATGGCTACACCTTC,CASSGTGWDYGYTF
TRBJ2-7,-,many,TRBV20-1,TGCAGTGCTAGAGACGGCACTACGCACGAGCAGTACTTC,CSARDGTTHEQYF
TRBJ2-5,TRBD2,-,TRBV10-3,TGTGCCATCGCGGGACTAGCGGGGGGCCGAGTTAACCAAGAGACCCAGTACTTC,CAIAGLAGGRVNQETQYF
TRBJ2-2,TRBD2,few,TRBV7-6,TGTGCCAGCAGCTATATGGCTAGCGGGTTCACCGGGGAGCTGTTTTTT,CASSYMASGFTGELFF
TRBJ1-1,TRBD1,many,TRBV12-3/TRBV12-4,TGTGCCAGCAACCAGGGGGCGACTGAAGCTTTCTTT,CASNQGATEAFF
TRBJ2-1,-,many,TRBV5-1,TGCGCCAGCGTCCTGAGTGGGGCGGAAACTGTCCATGAGCAGTTCTTC,CASVLSGAETVHEQFF
TRBJ1-5,-,many,TRBV19,TGTGCCAGTAGGGGCGGGACACTTAGCAATCAGCCCCAGCATTTT,CASRGGTLSNQPQHF
TRBJ2-3,TRBD1,many,TRBV24-1,TGTGCCACCAGTGATTTTACAGGGGAGAATACGCAGTATTTT,CATSDFTGENTQYF
TRBJ2-3,-,-,TRBV6-1,TGTGCCAGCAGTGATGTAAGCTCGGGAGCGGGTTATACGCAGTATTTT,CASSDVSSGAGYTQYF
TRBJ1-4,-,-,TRBV7-6,TGTGCCAGCAGCTTAGCGCTCGGACAACACAATGAAAAACTGTTTTTT,CASSLALGQHNEKLFF
TRBJ2-4,TRBD1,many,TRBV5-1,TGCGCCAGCAGCTTGGGACAGGGCGTACTCAAAAACATTCAGTACTTC,CASSLGQGVLKNIQYF
TRBJ2-1,TRBD2,-,TRBV6-5,TGTGCCAGCAGTTACCGAAGTAGCGGGAGTAATGAGCAGTTCTTC,CASSYRSSGSNEQFF
TRBJ2-2,TRBD1,few,TRBV6-1,TGTGCCGCGAACAGGGGCGCCGGGGAGCTGTTTTTT,CAANRGAGELFF
TRBJ2-2,-,-,TRBV20-1,TGCAGTGCTCCTACACCAAACACCGGGGAGCTGTTTTTT,CSAPTPNTGELFF
TRBJ2-7,TRBD1,few,TRBV3-1,TGTGCCAGCAGCCAAGACCCGACAGGGCGAGAGCAGTACTTC,CASSQDPTGREQYF
TRBJ2-5,-,many,TRBV4-1,TGCGCCAGCAGCCAGGGGAAAGGGCCAGATCAGCAGGAGACCCAGTACTTC,CASSQGKGPDQQETQYF
TRBJ2-2,-,-,TRBV20-1,TGCAGTGCTAGAGGACACCATTTAAGGACCGGGGAGCTGTTTTTT,CSARGHHLRTGELFF
TRBJ2-1,-,-,TRBV6-5,TGTGCCAGCAGTTACGGGGACACTCACAATGAGCAGTTCTTC,CASSYGDTHNEQFF
TRBJ1-5,-,-,TRBV12-3/TRBV12-4,TGTGCCAGCAGGCTAGGATTTAGCAATCAGCCCCAGCATTTT,CASRLGFSNQPQHF
TRBJ2-5,-,many,TRBV12-3/TRBV12-4,TGTGCCAGCAGTTTAGATCTAAGGAGTCAAGAGACCCAGTACTTC,CASSLDLRSQETQYF
TRBJ2-3,-,many,TRBV5-5,TGTGCCAGCAGCTCCCCCCCGGGACACTACACAGATACGCAGTATTTT,CASSSPPGHYTDTQYF
TRBJ2-2,TRBD1,many,TRBV29-1,TGCAGCGTTCGTGGACAGGGCAATACCGGGGAGCTGTTTTTT,CSVRGQGNTGELFF
TRBJ2-1,-,many,TRBV10-3,TGTGCCATCAGTGATGGGAATGAGCAGTTCTTC,CAISDGNEQFF
TRBJ2-1,-,few,TRBV4-2,TGTGCCAGCAGCCAAGCCCCGGAGGGGTCGGATGTAGGGCAGTTCTTC,CASSQAPEGSDVGQFF
TRBJ2-5,TRBD2,few,TRBV15,TGTGCCACCAGCAGAGCGGGGGGGGAGACCCAGTACTTC,CATSRAGGETQYF
TRBJ2-3,-,few,TRBV15,TGTGCCACCAGCATATCCCGGTTCGCTACGCAGTATTTT,CATSISRFATQYF
TRBJ2-7,TRBD2,many,TRBV10-3,TGTGCCATCAGTGAGTCGACTAGCGGGCTTAGCTCCTACGAGCAGTACTTC,CAISESTSGLSSYEQYF
TRBJ2-1,TRBD2,-,TRBV29-1,TGCAGCGTTGTACTAGCGGGAGGGCTCAGCTCCTACAATGAGCAGTTCTTC,CSVVLAGGLSSYNEQFF
TRBJ2-5,TRBD1,few,TRBV6-1,TGTGCCAGCAGACCGGGACAGGGGTGGACCCAGTACTTC,CASRPGQGWTQYF
TRBJ2-1,-,-,TRBV10-3,TGTGCCATCAGTGAGGCTAACCTCAATGAGCAGTTCTTC,CAISEANLNEQFF
TRBJ2-3,TRBD2,few,TRBV20-1,TGCAGTGCTAAATGGGGACTACAGTGGGATACGCAGTATTTT,CSAKWGLQWDTQYF